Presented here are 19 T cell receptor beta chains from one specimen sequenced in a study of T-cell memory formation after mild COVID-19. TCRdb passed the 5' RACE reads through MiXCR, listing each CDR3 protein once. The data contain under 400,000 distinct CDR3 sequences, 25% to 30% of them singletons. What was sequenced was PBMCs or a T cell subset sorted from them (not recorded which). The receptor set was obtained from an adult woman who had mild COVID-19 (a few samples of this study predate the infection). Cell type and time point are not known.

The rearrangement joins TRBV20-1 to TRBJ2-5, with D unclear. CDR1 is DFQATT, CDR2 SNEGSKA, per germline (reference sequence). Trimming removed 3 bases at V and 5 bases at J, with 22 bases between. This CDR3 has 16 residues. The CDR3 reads CSARAVPRHVSETQYF. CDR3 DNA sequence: TGCAGTGCTAGGGCGGTCCCGAGACACGTTTCTGAGACCCAGTACTTC.

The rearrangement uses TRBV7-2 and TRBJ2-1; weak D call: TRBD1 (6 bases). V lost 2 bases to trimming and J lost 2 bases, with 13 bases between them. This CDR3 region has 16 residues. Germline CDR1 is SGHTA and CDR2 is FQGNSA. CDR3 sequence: CASSLLLGGPYNEQFF. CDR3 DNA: TGTGCCAGCAGCTTATTGCTAGGGGGTCCCTACAATGAGCAGTTCTTC.

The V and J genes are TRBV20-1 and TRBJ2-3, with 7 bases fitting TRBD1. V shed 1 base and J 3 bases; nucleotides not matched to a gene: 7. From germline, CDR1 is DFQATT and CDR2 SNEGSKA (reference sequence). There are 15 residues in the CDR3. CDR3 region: CSARVAGGLTDTQYF. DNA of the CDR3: TGCAGTGCTAGAGTGGCAGGGGGATTGACAGATACGCAGTATTTT.

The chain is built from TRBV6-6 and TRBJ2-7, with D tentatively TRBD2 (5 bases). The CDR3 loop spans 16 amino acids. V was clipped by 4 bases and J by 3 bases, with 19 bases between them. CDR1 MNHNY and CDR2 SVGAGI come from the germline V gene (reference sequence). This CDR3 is CASSSPAGGYGYEQYF. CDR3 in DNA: TGTGCCAGCAGTTCTCCGGCGGGTGGCTATGGCTACGAGCAGTACTTC.

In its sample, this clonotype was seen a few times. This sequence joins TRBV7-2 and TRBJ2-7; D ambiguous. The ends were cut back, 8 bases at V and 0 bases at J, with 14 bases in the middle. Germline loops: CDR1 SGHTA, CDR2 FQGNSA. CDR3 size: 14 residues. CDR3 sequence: CASRAVARSYEQYF. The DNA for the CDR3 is TGTGCCAGCCGGGCGGTAGCCCGCTCCTACGAGCAGTACTTC.

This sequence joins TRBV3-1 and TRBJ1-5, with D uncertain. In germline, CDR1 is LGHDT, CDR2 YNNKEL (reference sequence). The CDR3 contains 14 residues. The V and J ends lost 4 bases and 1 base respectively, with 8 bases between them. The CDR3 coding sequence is TGTGCCAGCAGCCTCTCTCGGAGCAATCAGCCCCAGCATTTT. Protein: CASSLSRSNQPQHF.

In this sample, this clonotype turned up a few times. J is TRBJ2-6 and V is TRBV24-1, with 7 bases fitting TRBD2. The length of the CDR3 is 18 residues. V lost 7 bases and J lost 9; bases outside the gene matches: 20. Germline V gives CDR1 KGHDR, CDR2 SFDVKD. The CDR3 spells CATSPKRGGSGISNVLTF. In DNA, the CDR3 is TGTGCCACCAGCCCCAAGCGGGGAGGATCGGGGATCAGCAACGTCCTGACTTTC.

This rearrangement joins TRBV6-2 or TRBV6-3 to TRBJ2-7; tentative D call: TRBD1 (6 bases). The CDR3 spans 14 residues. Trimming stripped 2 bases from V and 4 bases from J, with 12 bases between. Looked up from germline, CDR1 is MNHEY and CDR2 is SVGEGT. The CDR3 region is CASSYPDSYYEQYF. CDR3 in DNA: TGTGCCAGCAGTTACCCGGACAGCTATTACGAGCAGTACTTC.

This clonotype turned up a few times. The CDR3 loop reads CASTPLTSGVRSGQFF. CDR3 DNA: TGTGCCAGCACCCCCCTAACTAGCGGGGTTCGCTCGGGGCAGTTCTTC. This chain links TRBV12-3 or TRBV12-4 with TRBJ2-1, with 10 bases aligning to TRBD2. V trimming: 7 bases; J trimming: 12 bases; junction bases outside the gene matches: 18. CDR3 length: 16 residues.

Here the CDR3 DNA reads TGTGCCAGCAGGGAGACTAGTCAAGAGACCCAGTACTTC. Protein product: CASRETSQETQYF. The rearrangement links TRBV6-2 or TRBV6-3 to TRBJ2-5; tentatively, D is TRBD2 (6 bases). The V end lost 6 bases, the J end lost 2 bases, and 10 bases lay between the germline ends. Germline CDR1 and CDR2: MNHEY and SVGEGT. This CDR3 has 13 residues.

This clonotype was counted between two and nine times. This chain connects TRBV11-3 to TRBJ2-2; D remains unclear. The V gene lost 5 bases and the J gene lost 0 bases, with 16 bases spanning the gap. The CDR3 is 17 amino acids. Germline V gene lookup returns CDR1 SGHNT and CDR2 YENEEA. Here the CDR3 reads CASSLNHGLANTGELFF. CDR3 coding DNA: TGTGCCAGCAGCCTTAATCATGGCCTCGCGAACACCGGGGAGCTGTTTTTT.

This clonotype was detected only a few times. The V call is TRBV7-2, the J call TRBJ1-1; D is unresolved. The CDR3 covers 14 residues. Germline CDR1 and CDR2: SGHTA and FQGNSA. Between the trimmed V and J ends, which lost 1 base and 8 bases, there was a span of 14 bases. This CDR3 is CASSLVTGGPEAFF. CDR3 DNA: TGTGCCAGCAGCTTAGTAACTGGAGGGCCCGAAGCTTTCTTT.

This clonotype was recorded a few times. CDR3 sequence (DNA): TGCAGCGTCATTCGACCGGGGGACAGCAACTACGAGCAGTACTTC. It codes for CSVIRPGDSNYEQYF. The V gene is TRBV29-1, the J gene TRBJ2-7; D may be TRBD1 (7 bases). V was clipped by 6 bases and J by 3 bases, with 21 bases between them. Germline CDR1 is SQVTM and CDR2 is ANQGSEA. The CDR3 sequence is 15 residues long.

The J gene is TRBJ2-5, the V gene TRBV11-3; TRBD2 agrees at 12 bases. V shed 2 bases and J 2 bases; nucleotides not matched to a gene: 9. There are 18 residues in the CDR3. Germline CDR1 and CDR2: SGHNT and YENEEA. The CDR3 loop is CASSLRLAGVLGQETQYF. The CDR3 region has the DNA TGTGCCAGCAGCTTAAGACTAGCGGGAGTGCTGGGGCAAGAGACCCAGTACTTC.

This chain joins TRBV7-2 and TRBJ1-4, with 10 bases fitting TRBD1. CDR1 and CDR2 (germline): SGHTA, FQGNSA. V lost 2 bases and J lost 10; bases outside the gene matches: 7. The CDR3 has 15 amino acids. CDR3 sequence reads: CASSLLGQGLGKLFF. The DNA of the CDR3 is TGTGCCAGCAGCTTATTGGGACAGGGGCTGGGAAAACTGTTTTTT.

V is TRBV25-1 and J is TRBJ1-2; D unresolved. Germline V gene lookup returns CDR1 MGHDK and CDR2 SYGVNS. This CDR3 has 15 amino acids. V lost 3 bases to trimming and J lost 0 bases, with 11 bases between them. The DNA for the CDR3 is TGTGCCAGCAGTGACAGCGGCGGTCCTAACTATGGCTACACCTTC. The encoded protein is CASSDSGGPNYGYTF.

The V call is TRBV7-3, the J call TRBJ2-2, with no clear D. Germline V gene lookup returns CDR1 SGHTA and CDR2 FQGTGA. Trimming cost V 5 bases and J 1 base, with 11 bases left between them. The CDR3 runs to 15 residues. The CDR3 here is CASSLQQVNTGELFF. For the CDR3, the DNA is TGTGCCAGCAGCCTCCAGCAGGTGAACACCGGGGAGCTGTTTTTT.

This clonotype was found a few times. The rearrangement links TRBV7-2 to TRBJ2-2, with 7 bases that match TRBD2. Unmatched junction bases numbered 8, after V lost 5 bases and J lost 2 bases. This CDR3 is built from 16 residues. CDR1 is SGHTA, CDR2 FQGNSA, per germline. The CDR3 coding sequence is TGTGCCAGCAGCCTAAATGGCGGGAGAAACACCGGGGAGCTGTTTTTT. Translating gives CASSLNGGRNTGELFF.

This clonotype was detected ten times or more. The CDR3 spells CASSPEGTKYEQYF. In DNA, the CDR3 is TGCGCCAGCAGCCCCGAAGGGACTAAATACGAGCAGTACTTC. This chain joins TRBV5-1 and TRBJ2-7; 7 nucleotides match TRBD2. CDR1 is SGHRS and CDR2 is YFSETQ in the germline V gene. The CDR3 is 14 residues long. The junction had 8 bases not matched to a gene; V was cut back by 4 bases and J by 4 bases.